Listed here are 13 T cell receptor beta chains from one sample, sequenced in a study of blood T cell repertoires in COVID-19 (dated by TCRdb to 2019 to 2021). Receptor libraries were prepared by the immunoSEQ multiplex PCR assay. TCRdb carries this immuneACCESS record with in-frame sequences only. Its versions omit some clonotypes, under half of them owing to an unresolved V gene in the studies checked, with the rest unexplained. In all, the sample holds around 480,000 clones, and around 90% of those were seen once. 0.7% of the sample lies in the top ten. What was sequenced was PBMCs or T cells enriched from blood (not recorded which). The receptors were sampled from a woman aged 18-35 years who had recovered from COVID-19.

This sequence joins TRBV7-9 and TRBJ1-1, with 11 positions matching TRBD1. Germline loops: CDR1 SEHNR, CDR2 FQNEAQ (reference sequence). The CDR3 sequence is 16 residues long. V dropped 3 bases and J dropped 4; count of bases not matched to a gene: 7. The CDR3 spells CASSFRGQGASTEAFF. As DNA, the CDR3 is TGTGCCAGCAGCTTCCGAGGACAGGGGGCGAGCACTGAAGCTTTCTTT.

V is TRBV3-1 (or the pseudogene TRBV3-2) and J is TRBJ2-7; TRBD1 aligns across 7 bases. Losses at the gene ends were 4 bases for V and 3 bases for J; bases not matched to a gene: 6. CDR1 is LGHDT, CDR2 YNNKEL, per germline (reference sequence). The CDR3 loop spans 14 amino acids. CDR3 sequence: CASSLQDRVYEQYF. The CDR3 DNA is TGTGCCAGCAGCCTACAAGACAGGGTCTACGAGCAGTACTTC.

The chain uses TRBV7-5 and TRBJ1-5; the D call in the table, TRBD1, was not verified against the DNA. TRBV7-5 represents a pseudogene. This CDR3 has 16 residues. The CDR3 region has the DNA TGTGCCAGAAGCTTACCGTACAGAAACGCCGATCAGCCCCAGCATTTT. Translated, it gives CARSLPYRNADQPQHF.

The rearrangement uses TRBV3-1 (or the pseudogene TRBV3-2) and TRBJ1-1; the D is unclear. This CDR3 region has 19 residues. CDR1 is LGHDT and CDR2 is YNNKEL in the germline V gene (reference sequence). Trimming removed 0 bases from V and 0 bases from J, with 20 bases in between. In nucleotides, the CDR3 is TGTGCCAGCAGCCAAGATAACTCAGGTGGGAGACCCCTGAACACTGAAGCTTTCTTT. Translation gives CASSQDNSGGRPLNTEAFF.

The rearrangement joins TRBV5-1 to TRBJ2-5, with a tentative D call TRBD1 (5 bases). V lost 0 bases and J lost 4, with 13 bases in between. CDR3 length: 15 residues. Germline V gene data show CDR1 as SGHRS and CDR2 as YFSETQ. Written as DNA, the CDR3 is TGCGCCAGCAGCTTGGGGGCAGGGTCGGGAGAGACCCAGTACTTC. It yields the protein CASSLGAGSGETQYF.

V is TRBV3-1 (or the pseudogene TRBV3-2) and J is TRBJ2-5; no definite D call. Germline CDR1 is LGHDT and CDR2 is YNNKEL (reference sequence). Trimming removed 1 base at V and 4 bases at J, with 13 bases between. CDR3 length: 15 residues. CDR3 sequence reads: CASSQGIALRETQYF. The CDR3 DNA reads TGTGCCAGCAGCCAAGGAATAGCTCTACGAGAGACCCAGTACTTC.

The chain is built from TRBV3-1 (or the pseudogene TRBV3-2) and TRBJ2-2; no reliable D call. Per the germline V gene, CDR1 is LGHDT and CDR2 is YNNKEL (reference sequence). The CDR3 is made up of 13 amino acids. V lost 1 base and J 6 bases, leaving 6 bases between the germline ends. The CDR3 spells CASSQVAAGELFF. Here the CDR3 DNA reads TGTGCCAGCAGCCAAGTCGCAGCCGGGGAGCTGTTTTTT.

There are a few counts of this clone. The chain has TRBV5-1 and TRBJ2-5, with 9 bases that match TRBD2. The trim removed 4 bases at V and 1 base at J, leaving 11 bases unmatched. This CDR3 has 17 residues. CDR1 SGHRS and CDR2 YFSETQ come from the germline V gene. The CDR3 loop is CASSLLAGTTTQETQYF. Here the CDR3 DNA reads TGCGCCAGCAGCCTTCTAGCGGGGACAACGACCCAAGAGACCCAGTACTTC.

V gene TRBV2 combines with J gene TRBJ1-1; 7 bases map to TRBD1. The CDR3 has 14 amino acids. Trimming removed 5 bases from V and 11 bases from J; junction bases left unmatched: 14. In germline, CDR1 is SNHLY, CDR2 FYNNEI. The CDR3 protein is CASSTWGQRREAFF. CDR3 sequence (DNA): TGTGCCAGCAGTACCTGGGGACAGAGGCGCGAGGCTTTCTTT.

V usage is TRBV30 and J usage is TRBJ1-3; 8 bases fit TRBD1. The junction had 7 bases not matched to a gene; V was cut back by 2 bases and J by 4 bases. In germline, CDR1 is GTSNPN, CDR2 SVGIG (reference sequence). The CDR3 consists of 15 residues. CDR3 nucleotides: TGTGCCTGGAGTCTCGACAGGGGCAGGGGAAACACCATATATTTT. Protein product: CAWSLDRGRGNTIYF.

V and J are TRBV10-3 and TRBJ1-1; D might be TRBD1 (6 bases). The CDR3 is 13 residues long. CDR1 ENHRY and CDR2 SYGVKD come from the germline V gene. The ends were cut back, 6 bases at V and 1 base at J, with 9 bases in the middle. Written as DNA, the CDR3 is TGTGCCATCAGCCCAGGGGAGAACACTGAAGCTTTCTTT. The encoded protein is CAISPGENTEAFF.

To note about this clone: At the DNA level, this CDR3 is encoded by other sequences in the same sample as well. The chain recombines TRBV12-3 or TRBV12-4 with TRBJ1-1, with 9 bases lining up with TRBD1. V shed 3 bases, J shed 8 bases, and the junction held 1 base outside the gene matches. The CDR3 is 12 amino acids. The CDR3 nucleotides are TGTGCCAGCAGTTTCGGACAGGGGGAAGCTTTCTTT. Residues: CASSFGQGEAFF.

A few counts support this clone. The chain uses TRBV21-1 and TRBJ1-1; whether TRBD1, the table's D call, matches the DNA was not checked. TRBV21-1 counts as a pseudogene. The CDR3 spans 16 residues. In nucleotides, the CDR3 is TGTGCCAGCAGTACCCAAGGGGGACAGGGGAGGACTGAAGCTTTCTTT. Translating gives CASSTQGGQGRTEAFF.